These T cell receptor beta chains were read from a single sample in a study of quantifying T cell responses using KT2 cells. TCRdb independently ran MiXCR on the UMI-ligation and nested PCR reads; one entry per CDR3 protein. The repertoire consists of 42,000 or so distinct CDR3 sequences, with about 17% occurring once and the leading ten covering 40% to 45%. Sequencing input: PBMCs spiked with cells of the T cell clone KT2. Source of these receptors: a human donor. CDR3s include the opening cysteine and the closing phenylalanine or tryptophan. D genes are given only for firm matches. Size is omitted from some rows. Given values are once, few, many or a class for expanded clones.

CAISDILTGTGVSNEQFF	TRBD1	TRBV10-3	-
CASSDSDINIQYF	-	TRBV25-1	few
CACSSAGTGTFNQPQHF	TRBD1	TRBV27	once
CASRVETGRSDTQYF	TRBD1	TRBV5-1	-
CASSLPTGLNTEAFF	TRBD1	TRBV12-3/TRBV12-4	few
CASSLPADTQYF	-	TRBV3-1	many
CASSTGQGESPLHF	TRBD1	TRBV5-1	few
CASSPGRGPTGELFF	-	TRBV7-8	-
CSEEGIQSHEQYF	-	TRBV20-1	-
CASSDRAGDLSFEQFF	-	TRBV6-4	many
CASSLFSGDEQYF	-	TRBV4-3	many
CASSLASGGRLETQYF	-	TRBV11-2	-
CATSDPPGLASNEQFF	-	TRBV24-1	few
CASSQLAGGNNEQFF	TRBD2	TRBV12-3/TRBV12-4	few
CASSPSGIFYNEQFF	TRBD2	TRBV3-1	many
CASSPRDSQYEQYF	TRBD1	TRBV7-8	-
CSARDLRRSHTGELFF	-	TRBV20-1	few
CASSRRSFAYEQYF	-	TRBV6-2/TRBV6-3	-
CASSARTGGPPQYF	TRBD1	TRBV7-6	-
CASSQTRDRGSSNYGYTF	TRBD1	TRBV4-1	-
CASSESRSTGELFF	-	TRBV10-1	few
CASSPGQGAGAKNIQYF	TRBD1	TRBV9	few
CASTPSYGEKLFF	-	TRBV7-9	-
CASSSYDRDTDTQYF	TRBD1	TRBV5-1	-
CASSSSSRGANTGELFF	-	TRBV6-6	few
CASSGTGKTYNEQFF	-	TRBV2	-
CALAGGPYNEQFF	TRBD1	TRBV2	-
CASTLNSGANVLTF	-	TRBV6-2/TRBV6-3	many
CASSLGLAGGAQYF	TRBD2	TRBV27	few
CSARVVTSGNNEQFF	TRBD2	TRBV20-1	many
CASSLPGTGVYGYTF	TRBD1	TRBV6-2/TRBV6-3	-
CASSLKYHFRGPTDFSNQPQHF	-	TRBV12-3/TRBV12-4	few
CASSLSATSTDTQYF	-	TRBV27	few
CATKQGYNTEAFF	-	TRBV24-1	many
CASSPTGNSPLHF	-	TRBV7-9	-
CASSPSRGVGEAFF	-	TRBV18	few
CASSAYGRDHTGELFF	TRBD2	TRBV28	few
CASSPLGQGATDTQYF	TRBD1	TRBV18	few
CSARERAGVETQYF	TRBD2	TRBV20-1	few
CASSQEVGTRDRETQYF	TRBD2	TRBV4-3	-
CASSPLDRPGETQYF	-	TRBV6-2/TRBV6-3	many
CASSLAGQSYGYTF	-	TRBV11-2	-
CASSSLRGDTMEQFF	-	TRBV6-2/TRBV6-3	-